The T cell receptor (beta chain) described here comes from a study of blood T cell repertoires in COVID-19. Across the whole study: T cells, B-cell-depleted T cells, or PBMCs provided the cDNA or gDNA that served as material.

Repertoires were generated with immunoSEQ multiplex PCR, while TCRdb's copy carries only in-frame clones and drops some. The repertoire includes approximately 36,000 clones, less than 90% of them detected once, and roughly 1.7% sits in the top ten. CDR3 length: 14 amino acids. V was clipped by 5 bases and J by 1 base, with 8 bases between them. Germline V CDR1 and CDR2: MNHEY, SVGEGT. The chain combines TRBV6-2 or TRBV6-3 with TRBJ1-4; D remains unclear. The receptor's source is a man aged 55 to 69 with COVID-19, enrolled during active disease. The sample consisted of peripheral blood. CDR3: CASSTRLTNEKLFF. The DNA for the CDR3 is TGTGCCAGCAGTACGAGGCTAACTAATGAAAAACTGTTTTTT.